These 25 T cell receptor beta chains came from one sample sequenced in a study of blood T cell repertoires in COVID-19. Data came from immunoSEQ multiplex PCR; TCRdb stores just in-frame clones and leaves some out. In the table there are around 130,000 clones, 85% to 90% of which are singletons. Sequenced material: peripheral blood. These receptors came from a man in his 70s with active or convalescent COVID-19.

This clone has just one count. This sequence joins TRBV18 and TRBJ1-6; the D is unclear. V lost 0 bases and J lost 15, with 9 bases in between. CDR3 size: 12 residues. Germline lookup yields CDR1 KGHSH and CDR2 LQKENI. Here the CDR3 DNA reads TGTGCCAGCTCACCACCCCTCGGGGACCTCCACTTT. Protein product: CASSPPLGDLHF.

The V gene is TRBV6-6, the J gene TRBJ2-7, with 9 positions matching TRBD1. Trimming took 7 bases from V and 1 from J; bases not matched to a gene: 8. The CDR3 is made up of 15 amino acids. Germline V CDR1 and CDR2: MNHNY, SVGAGI (reference sequence). The CDR3 DNA follows: TGTGCCAGCATCCGCGACAGGGGGAAATCCTACGAGCAGTACTTC. Translated, it gives CASIRDRGKSYEQYF.

This chain connects TRBV4-1 to TRBJ2-1; maybe TRBD2 (6 bases). The CDR3 has 16 residues. V dropped 0 bases and J dropped 5 bases, with 14 bases sitting between them. Germline V gene data show CDR1 as MGHRA and CDR2 as YSYEKL. The CDR3 nucleotides read TGCGCCAGCAGCCAAGACGATTCTAGCGTACACAATGAGCAGTTCTTC. It encodes CASSQDDSSVHNEQFF.

The chain joins TRBV19 to TRBJ1-3; the D gene is possibly TRBD1 (6 bases). From germline, CDR1 is LNHDA and CDR2 SQIVND (reference sequence). Trimming left V 3 bases short and J 0 bases short, with 9 bases between. The CDR3 runs 15 residues. This chain's CDR3 is CASSIGQLSGNTIYF. DNA of the CDR3: TGTGCCAGTAGTATTGGACAGCTCTCTGGAAACACCATATATTTT. Full variable domain (remainder filled in from reference TRBV19 and TRBJ1-3): DGGITQSPKYLFRKEGQNVTLSCEQNLNHDAMYWYRQDPGQGLRLIYYSQIVNDFQKGDIAEGYSVSREKKESFPLTVTSAQKNPTAFYLCASSIGQLSGNTIYFGEGSWLTVV.

The chain has TRBV12-3 or TRBV12-4 and TRBJ1-1; D remains unclear. The CDR3 contains 13 residues. V lost 9 bases and J 2 bases, leaving 13 bases between the germline ends. The CDR3 here is CASQSSVNTEAFF. CDR3 nucleotide sequence: TGTGCCAGTCAAAGCTCGGTAAACACTGAAGCTTTCTTT.

V usage is TRBV18 and J usage is TRBJ2-7; D uncertain. V lost 4 bases, J lost 2 bases, and 12 bases lay in between. Germline V gene sequence: CDR1 KGHSH, CDR2 LQKENI. This CDR3 comprises 14 residues. The CDR3: CASSHTTGTYEQYF. The CDR3 region has the DNA TGTGCCAGCTCACATACGACGGGTACCTACGAGCAGTACTTC.

The genes are TRBV24-1 and TRBJ2-7; 8 bases match TRBD1. There are 15 residues in the CDR3. J lost 6 bases, V lost 3 bases, and 9 bases had no gene match. The germline V gene encodes CDR1 KGHDR and CDR2 SFDVKD. The CDR3 loop is CATSDRTGPSLEQYF. CDR3 DNA: TGTGCCACCAGTGATCGGACAGGGCCCTCCCTCGAGCAGTACTTC.

The chain recombines TRBV11-2 with TRBJ2-7; possible D gene TRBD2, 6 bases. Trimming took 2 bases from V and 2 from J, leaving 7 bases between them. The CDR3 has 13 residues. The V gene's germline CDR1 is SGHAT and CDR2 FQNNGV. The CDR3 here is CASSLTSPYEQYF. CDR3 sequence (DNA): TGTGCCAGCAGCTTAACTAGCCCCTACGAGCAGTACTTC.

This CDR3 is CASSHLPGDSDYGYTF. In DNA form, the CDR3 reads TGTGCCAGCAGCCATCTCCCCGGGGACAGCGACTATGGCTACACCTTC. This rearrangement joins TRBV16 to TRBJ1-2; TRBD1 matches at 7 bases. In germline, CDR1 is KGHSY, CDR2 FQNENV. The CDR3 has 16 residues. J gave up 3 bases and V 3 bases, and 10 bases lay outside the gene matches.

V gene TRBV4-1 combines with J gene TRBJ2-3; 7 bases fit TRBD2. The V gene end was trimmed by 0 bases and the J gene end by 4 bases; junction bases not matched to a gene: 10. The germline gives CDR1 MGHRA, CDR2 YSYEKL. The CDR3 is 17 residues long. The CDR3 loop reads CASSQDEASGRADTQYF. For the CDR3, the DNA is TGCGCCAGCAGCCAAGATGAGGCTAGCGGTAGGGCAGATACGCAGTATTTT.

This clone was seen once. The chain combines TRBV15 with TRBJ2-1; TRBD2 aligns across 8 bases. CDR3 length: 14 residues. V lost 0 bases, J lost 12 bases, and 7 bases stayed unmatched. Germline V CDR1 and CDR2: LNHNV, YYDKDF (reference sequence). The CDR3 DNA sequence: TGTGCCACCAGCAGAGACCGGGGACTAGATGGGCAGTTCTTC. Translation: CATSRDRGLDGQFF. Together with reference TRBV15 and TRBJ2-1, the CDR3 gives the full variable domain: DAMVIQNPRYQVTQFGKPVTLSCSQTLNHNVMYWYQQKSSQAPKLLFHYYDKDFNNEADTPDNFQSRRPNTSFCFLDIRSPGLGDTAMYLCATSRDRGLDGQFFGPGTRLTVL.

The chain links TRBV7-2 to TRBJ2-7, with 9 bases fitting TRBD1. V lost 6 bases to trimming and J lost 7 bases; unmatched junction nucleotides: 10. CDR3 length equals 14 residues. Germline assignment: CDR1 SGHTA and CDR2 FQGNSA. The CDR3 is CASSFLGTGREQYF. The CDR3 DNA follows: TGTGCCAGCAGTTTTTTAGGGACAGGGAGAGAGCAGTACTTC.

This chain uses TRBV11-2 with TRBJ2-7; D is possibly TRBD2 (5 bases). The CDR3 spans 15 residues. The germline V and J ends were trimmed by 5 bases and 1 base, with 15 bases remaining between them. The germline V gene has CDR1 SGHAT and CDR2 FQNNGV. The DNA for the CDR3 is TGTGCCAGCAGCGCCCGTACTAGTTCTTCCTACGAGCAGTACTTC. Amino acids: CASSARTSSSYEQYF.

V and J are TRBV10-3 and TRBJ1-3; D is unclear. The CDR3 runs 15 residues. The germline gives CDR1 ENHRY, CDR2 SYGVKD. Trimming took 0 bases from V and 0 from J, leaving 6 bases between them. CDR3 protein: CAISESVSSGNTIYF. The CDR3 DNA follows: TGTGCCATCAGTGAGTCGGTCAGCTCTGGAAACACCATATATTTT.

A single count supports this clone. This rearrangement joins TRBV6-5 to TRBJ1-5; 8 bases match TRBD1. J lost 6 bases, V lost 7 bases, and 8 bases had no gene match. CDR1 MNHEY and CDR2 SVGAGI come from the germline V gene. The CDR3 has 14 residues. This chain's CDR3 is CASNSGQGAQPQHF. CDR3 DNA sequence: TGTGCCAGCAATTCTGGACAGGGAGCTCAGCCCCAGCATTTT.

The J gene is TRBJ2-7, the V gene TRBV6-5; TRBD1 agrees at 9 bases. Germline V gene lookup returns CDR1 MNHEY and CDR2 SVGAGI. The CDR3 has 14 residues. V was clipped by 2 bases and J by 4 bases; unmatched bases: 3. This CDR3 is CASSYLGTGYEQYF. In nucleotides, the CDR3 is TGTGCCAGCAGTTACCTGGGGACAGGGTACGAGCAGTACTTC.

V and J are TRBV7-9 and TRBJ1-2; 9 bases align to TRBD1. Germline V gene lookup returns CDR1 SEHNR and CDR2 FQNEAQ (reference sequence). The CDR3 totals 15 residues. Unmatched junction bases numbered 1, after V lost 0 bases and J lost 2 bases. CDR3 sequence (DNA): TGTGCCAGCAGCTTAGCGACAGGGGGGAACTATGGCTACACCTTC. The encoded protein is CASSLATGGNYGYTF.

The chain uses TRBV2 and TRBJ2-2; TRBD2 is a possible D gene (6 bases). Germline CDR1 and CDR2: SNHLY and FYNNEI. V dropped 8 bases and J dropped 4 bases, with 23 bases sitting between them. The CDR3 is 17 amino acids. CDR3 protein: CASGIRGGIPPTGELFF. In DNA form, the CDR3 reads TGTGCCAGCGGAATTCGCGGCGGGATCCCACCCACCGGGGAGCTGTTTTTT.

The chain joins TRBV19 to TRBJ2-4; 10 nucleotides line up with TRBD2. CDR3 size: 14 residues. In germline, CDR1 is LNHDA, CDR2 SQIVND (reference sequence). V was clipped by 8 bases and J by 7 bases; unmatched bases: 8. In nucleotides, the CDR3 is TGTGCCAGTCGGACTAGCGGATTGGGTAACATTCAGTACTTC. Translating it yields CASRTSGLGNIQYF.

This clone has just one count. The genes are TRBV5-4 and TRBJ2-3, with 11 bases aligning to TRBD2. Trimming cost V 3 bases and J 2 bases; bases outside gene matches: 5. CDR3 length: 16 residues. Germline V gives CDR1 SGHNT, CDR2 YYREEE (reference sequence). In DNA form, the CDR3 reads TGTGCCAGCAGCTCCGAACTAGCGGGGGCCACAGATACGCAGTATTTT. This gives the protein CASSSELAGATDTQYF. The variable domain in full, completed from reference TRBV5-4 and TRBJ2-3, reads ETGVTQSPTHLIKTRGQQVTLRCSSQSGHNTVSWYQQALGQGPQFIFQYYREEENGRGNFPPRFSGLQFPNYSSELNVNALELDDSALYLCASSSELAGATDTQYFGPGTRLTVL.

The chain has TRBV27 and TRBJ2-5; 9 bases fit TRBD1. Per the germline V gene, CDR1 is MNHEY and CDR2 is SMNVEV (reference sequence). The CDR3 sequence is 14 residues long. V dropped 5 bases and J dropped 5; count of bases not matched to a gene: 6. DNA for the CDR3: TGTGCCAGCAGTATAACAGGGGGCCGGGAGACCCAGTACTTC. Amino acid sequence: CASSITGGRETQYF.

For the CDR3, the DNA is TGTGCCAGCAGCTCCCGGACTAGCGGATACGAGCAGTACTTC. Translating it yields CASSSRTSGYEQYF. The chain employs TRBV11-2 and TRBJ2-7; TRBD2 matches at 10 bases. The CDR3 is 14 residues long. V shed 4 bases and J 4 bases; nucleotides not matched to a gene: 4. Per germline, CDR1 SGHAT and CDR2 FQNNGV.

The rearrangement joins TRBV5-1 to TRBJ2-2, with TRBD2 as a possible D gene (5 bases). The CDR3 contains 16 residues. Looked up from germline, CDR1 is SGHRS and CDR2 is YFSETQ. Trimming took 2 bases from V and 2 from J, leaving 13 bases between them. This CDR3 reads CASSLNQGGNTGELFF. CDR3 sequence (DNA): TGCGCCAGCAGCTTAAACCAAGGAGGAAACACCGGGGAGCTGTTTTTT.

V and J are TRBV29-1 and TRBJ2-1; 14 bases line up with TRBD2. The V segment lost 5 bases and the J segment 0 bases; nucleotides outside the gene matches: 9. The CDR3 extends over 18 amino acids. Germline V CDR1 and CDR2: SQVTM, ANQGSEA. The CDR3: CSVPGTSGRERSYNEQFF. Written as DNA, the CDR3 is TGCAGCGTTCCCGGGACTAGCGGGAGAGAACGCTCCTACAATGAGCAGTTCTTC.

The gene calls are TRBV10-3 and TRBJ2-3; 16 bases line up with TRBD2. Trimming removed 0 bases from V and 0 bases from J; junction bases left unmatched: 6. The germline V gene has CDR1 ENHRY and CDR2 SYGVKD. The CDR3 totals 20 residues. The CDR3 here is CAISESRGLAGGPSTDTQYF. The CDR3 DNA sequence: TGTGCCATCAGTGAGTCGAGGGGACTAGCGGGAGGGCCTAGCACAGATACGCAGTATTTT.